This T cell receptor beta chain was observed in a study of blood T cells in healthy people across ages. This clonotype showed up just once. This CDR3 is built from 14 residues. Germline V gene sequence: CDR1 SGDLS, CDR2 YYNGEE. Trimming at V came to 2 bases and at J to 8 bases, leaving 6 bases not matched to a gene. Primed by a sample-barcoded 5' primer and a J-beta primer mix, a second PCR proceeded for 7 to 11 cycles. One entry per CDR3 protein results from TCRdb running MiXCR on the 5' RACE reads. Among hundreds of thousands of distinct CDR3 sequences listed, roughly 26% were seen once. The TCR was taken from a woman in her sixties or seventies in good health. This sequence joins TRBV9 and TRBJ1-4; 7 nucleotides agree with TRBD1. Sequencing input: blood. CDR3 residues: CASSVRQGEEKLFF. For the CDR3, the DNA is TGTGCCAGCAGCGTTCGACAGGGCGAAGAAAAACTGTTTTTT.